Listed here are 15 T cell receptor beta chains from one sample, sequenced in a study of T cell repertoires in cytomegalovirus infection. One entry per CDR3 protein, called by TCRdb with MiXCR from the reads. The sample lists about 530,000 distinct CDR3 sequences, 26% occurring once. Sequenced: PBMCs. These receptor sequences come from a human donor in good health (CMV status not recorded). Some clones in this sample may be carry-over from other donors' samples.

This clonotype was counted ten times or more. The J gene is TRBJ2-5, the V gene TRBV7-8; 7 bases line up with TRBD1. Germline V gene lookup returns CDR1 SGHVS and CDR2 FQNEAQ. V dropped 4 bases and J dropped 6; count of bases not matched to a gene: 8. The CDR3 contains 14 residues. Here the CDR3 reads CASSSRQGRQTQYF. In DNA form, the CDR3 reads TGTGCCAGCAGCTCAAGACAGGGTCGACAGACCCAGTACTTC.

The chain employs TRBV7-2 and TRBJ2-2, with 8 bases fitting TRBD2. The ends lost 5 bases at V and 6 bases at J; junction bases unmatched: 5. Germline V gives CDR1 SGHTA, CDR2 FQGNSA. This CDR3 has 14 residues. CDR3 sequence: CASSLSGKSGELFF. Here the CDR3 DNA reads TGTGCCAGCAGCCTTAGCGGGAAGTCCGGGGAGCTGTTTTTT.

The rearrangement links TRBV2 to TRBJ2-1, with D uncertain. Trimming removed 8 bases from V and 7 bases from J, with 12 bases in between. Germline V gene lookup returns CDR1 SNHLY and CDR2 FYNNEI. The CDR3 sequence is 12 residues long. The DNA of the CDR3 is TGTGCCAGCTGGGGATCCCCTAATGAGCAGTTCTTC. As protein: CASWGSPNEQFF.

There are a few counts of this clonotype. The V and J genes are TRBV4-1 and TRBJ1-6; no firm D call. The germline V gene has CDR1 MGHRA and CDR2 YSYEKL. V lost 0 bases to trimming and J lost 9 bases, with 0 bases between them. This CDR3 is 11 amino acids long. Here the CDR3 reads CASSQDSPLHF. CDR3 in DNA: TGCGCCAGCAGCCAAGATTCACCCCTCCACTTT.

The CDR3 here is CASSHGTNPYEQYF. The CDR3 nucleotides are TGTGCCAGCAGCCACGGGACGAATCCTTACGAGCAGTACTTC. The J gene is TRBJ2-7, the V gene TRBV7-9, with D perhaps given as TRBD1 or TRBD2 (5 bases each). V gave up 5 bases and J gave up 4 bases, with 15 bases separating them. Germline-derived CDR1 and CDR2 are SEHNR and FQNEAQ (reference sequence). The CDR3 runs 14 residues.

The chain has TRBV19 and TRBJ1-5, with D unresolved. This CDR3 contains 15 residues. Germline loops: CDR1 LNHDA, CDR2 SQIVND (reference sequence). V lost 6 bases, J lost 2 bases, and 14 bases lay in between. The CDR3 spells CASRLLHVGNQPQHF. CDR3 in DNA: TGTGCCAGTAGACTTCTACACGTAGGCAATCAGCCCCAGCATTTT.

V and J are TRBV5-6 and TRBJ1-5; D possibly corresponds to TRBD1 (5 bases). Germline lookup yields CDR1 SGHDT and CDR2 YYEEEE. The CDR3 spans 16 residues. V shed 5 bases and J shed 2 bases, with 17 bases lying between them. DNA for the CDR3: TGTGCCAGCAGGGGAAGCAGGGATATAGGCAATCAGCCCCAGCATTTT. Protein sequence: CASRGSRDIGNQPQHF.

This clonotype was seen once. V is TRBV19 and J is TRBJ1-5, with 9 bases aligning to TRBD1. CDR1 and CDR2 from the germline V gene are LNHDA and SQIVND (reference sequence). The CDR3 length is 15 residues. J gave up 3 bases and V 5 bases, and 5 bases lay outside the gene matches. The CDR3 protein is CASSRQGGTNQPQHF. CDR3 DNA: TGTGCCAGTAGTCGACAGGGGGGAACCAATCAGCCCCAGCATTTT.

In this sample, this clonotype turned up many times. The chain combines TRBV28 with TRBJ1-4, with D perhaps matching TRBD1 (5 bases). This CDR3 spans 14 amino acids. CDR1 is MDHEN, CDR2 SYDVKM, per germline. DNA for the CDR3: TGTGTAACAAAGGGACCCGGCAGCGATGAAAAACTGTTTTTT. It encodes CVTKGPGSDEKLFF.

The sample holds many counts of this clonotype. This CDR3 reads CASRRDSDSYEQYV. As DNA, the CDR3 is TGTGCCAGCAGAAGGGACAGCGACTCCTACGAGCAGTACGTC. This chain links TRBV5-4 with TRBJ2-7; TRBD1 matches 7 bases. Looked up from germline, CDR1 is SGHNT and CDR2 is YYREEE (reference sequence). J lost 0 bases, V lost 5 bases, and 5 bases had no gene match. This CDR3 has 14 amino acids.

The chain couples TRBV28 to TRBJ2-7; TRBD2 might be the D (6 bases). V gave up 6 bases and J gave up 3 bases, with 21 bases separating them. Germline V lookup: CDR1 MDHEN, CDR2 SYDVKM. The CDR3 consists of 16 residues. In DNA form, the CDR3 reads TGTGCCAGCAGCCTGGGGAGGTCCTTCGTTTTCTACGAGCAGTACTTC. As protein: CASSLGRSFVFYEQYF.

Ten or more counts support this clonotype. The rearrangement links TRBV11-2 to TRBJ1-5; 9 positions agree with TRBD1. This CDR3 contains 14 residues. CDR1 SGHAT and CDR2 FQNNGV come from the germline V gene. V lost 4 bases, J lost 6 bases, and 4 bases stayed unmatched. The CDR3 spells CASSSTGGGQPQHF. The CDR3 nucleotides are TGTGCCAGCAGCTCAACAGGGGGCGGTCAGCCCCAGCATTTT.

V is TRBV19 and J is TRBJ2-2; 8 nucleotides match TRBD2. Germline V CDR1 and CDR2: LNHDA, SQIVND (reference sequence). V shed 3 bases, J shed 6 bases, and the junction held 6 bases outside the gene matches. CDR3 length equals 15 residues. The CDR3 protein is CASSIGSGNSGELFF. CDR3 sequence (DNA): TGTGCCAGTAGTATTGGTAGCGGGAATTCCGGGGAGCTGTTTTTT.

V and J are TRBV20-1 and TRBJ2-5; the D gene could be TRBD1 or TRBD2 (6 bases each). This CDR3 comprises 17 residues. V was shortened by 7 bases and J by 5 bases, with 29 bases between the two germline ends. Per the germline V gene, CDR1 is DFQATT and CDR2 is SNEGSKA (reference sequence). CDR3 in amino acids: CSVGGPGGRRRLETQYF. The CDR3 DNA reads as TGCAGTGTAGGGGGGCCGGGCGGGCGAAGAAGATTGGAGACCCAGTACTTC.

The CDR3 loop is CASIEGPGQPQHF. CDR3 in DNA: TGTGCCAGCATCGAGGGGCCCGGTCAGCCCCAGCATTTT. The J gene is TRBJ1-5, the V gene TRBV6-1, with TRBD1 as a possible D gene (5 bases). Germline V CDR1 and CDR2: MNHNS, SASEGT. The CDR3 covers 13 residues. The germline V and J ends were trimmed by 7 bases and 6 bases, with 13 bases remaining between them.